This TCR beta chain was profiled in a study of vaccination and CD4 T cells after COVID-19 (dated by TCRdb to between 2021 and 2022). In the study overall: The convalescent cohort included six males and four females, with two Hispanic individuals, seven Caucasians, two Asians and one multiracial person. Participants got two doses of the Pfizer-BioNTech BNT162b2 vaccine (n=8) or two doses of the Moderna mRNA-1273 vaccine (n=2). Post-COVID blood samples from convalescent patients were collected a median of around 100 days after diagnosis, with a range of 35 to 161 days. Post-vaccine blood samples were taken a median of around 77 days after the second vaccine dose, with a range of roughly 14 to 241 days. Overlapping spike peptide pools from SARS-CoV-2 and from the common cold coronaviruses HCoV-NL63, HCoV-OC43 and HCoV-229E were used as culture stimuli. As controls, cultures received a CEFX viral epitope pool (the positive control), an HIV-1 Nef peptide pool (the negative control), or no peptide at all. In under twelve COVID-19 convalescent patients and 4 infection-naive healthy vaccine recipients, researchers compared the spike-specific CD4+ TCR repertoire from before mRNA vaccination with the repertoire from after. At the TCR clonotype level, an earlier paper using these donors assessed memory CD4+ T cell crossreactivity between SARS-CoV-2 and common cold coronavirus spike proteins. General findings and caveats noted by the study authors: Although the median number of SARS-CoV-2-reactive clonotypes went up from fewer than 25 after infection to roughly 40 after vaccination, the increase was not significant. Among convalescent patients, a median roughly 84% of the SARS-CoV-2-reactive clones seen after vaccination appeared only after vaccination, which suggests priming specific to the vaccine. In convalescent patients, nearly all vaccine-specific clones (304 of 307) were found to be mono-reactive for SARS-CoV-2 spike rather than cross-reactive with common cold coronaviruses. The study included relatively few convalescent patients and did not analyze early timepoints after natural infection.

Points on this clonotype: The antigen it recognizes is unknown. Base qualities are not at hand, and no much larger clone is one base apart.

Per the publication, the treatment or condition label means: roughly nine-day PBMC culture with coronavirus spike peptide pools or control peptides (ViraFEST assay). CD4+ T cells from unexposed donors were collected before the COVID-19 pandemic (2011-2018). To expand antigen-specific T cells with peptide pools and then pick out the expanded clonotypes through TCR sequencing, the study relied on the ViraFEST assay. About 2 million PBMCs per well were cultured in IMDM with approximately 4.9% human AB serum and around 10 IU/ml IL-2, plus 10 ug/ml peptide pools. Half of the culture medium was replaced with fresh IL-2-containing medium on days 3 and 7. After approximately 11 days of culture, CD4+ T cells were isolated by negative selection with the EasySep CD4+ T cell isolation kit. As cell numbers permitted, CD4+ T cells from unexposed donors were tested for reactivity to SARS-CoV-2 S and N and to four common cold coronavirus spike pools. Ficoll-Paque Plus gradient centrifugation was used to isolate PBMCs from whole blood, and the isolated PBMCs were then either used fresh or cryopreserved at -140C. Triplicate wells were generally used for each culture condition. Leukapheresis product for the unexposed donors was purchased commercially.

The library was built by means of PCR. DNA from cultured CD4+ T cells underwent TCR sequencing with the Oncomine TCR Beta short-read assay at the Johns Hopkins FTIC core. The QIAamp micro DNA kit was used to extract genomic DNA from the cultured CD4+ T cells. Oncomine TCR Beta libraries from cultured CD4+ T cells were pooled with unique dual indexes and sequenced on an Illumina iSeq 100. The authors processed their data as follows. Non-productive sequences were filtered out, and CDR3s that did not start with C, did not end with F or W, or were shorter than 7 amino acids were discarded. The MANAFEST web application identified antigen-specific clonotypes by comparing peptide-stimulated wells against reference wells and other culture wells. To be called positive, a clone needed an FDR below 0.05, an odds ratio above 5, and a productive frequency above 0.1% in at least two of three replicate wells. Clonotypes that were significantly expanded in both SARS-CoV-2 spike wells and at least one common cold coronavirus spike condition were defined as cross-reactive. Levenshtein distances (stringdist) and unrooted phylogenetic trees (ape) in R version 3.6.1 were used to assess CDR3 homology. Through fastp at Q25 and MiXCR, TCRdb rebuilt clones from the public reads, retaining in-frame beta chains. Rows are combined by CDR3 protein, so each entry shows the most common genes and DNA. Clone size and V and J calls follow TCRdb, not the original study. The sample has roughly 6,400 distinct CDR3 sequences on record, about 51% of them singletons. The ten largest make up around a quarter of the sample.

The CDR3, from cysteine to phenylalanine, totals 14 residues. The entry retains the CDR3 DNA only, 42 bases that are in frame from base 1. CDR1 and CDR2 were assigned from the germline V gene (reference sequence) as LNHDA and SQIVND. V loses 7 bases at its end and J loses 8 bases; junction bases beyond the gene matches: 8. Material for sequencing was CD4+ T cells from blood, cultured in vitro. This receptor chain uses TRBV19 and TRBJ1-6, with 7 middle bases fitting TRBD1. This TCR derives from a human donor in good health. The CDR3 in this case is CASTNRGGDSPLHF. The DNA reads TGTGCCAGTACCAACAGGGGAGGGGATTCACCCCTCCACTTT.